This is a list of T cell receptor beta chains from one sample in a study of control samples from healthy donors and cancer patients. Generated by immunoSEQ multiplex PCR, the TCRdb table keeps only in-frame clones and is missing some. The sample table sets out under 200,000 clones. The sequenced sample consisted of blood. The receptors derive from a woman in her thirties in good health. CDR3s include the opening cysteine and the closing phenylalanine or tryptophan.

v_call,cdr3_length,j_call,cdr3_aa
TRBV2,16,TRBJ1-5,CASADSALYSNQPQHF
TRBV7-9,12,TRBJ1-2,CASSIQGYGYTF
TRBV11-3,14,TRBJ1-1,CASSLGQGGTEAFF
TRBV28,16,TRBJ1-1,CASSLSLGTANTEAFF
TRBV12-3/TRBV12-4,13,TRBJ1-2,CASSFTGREGYTF
TRBV9,15,TRBJ2-7,CASSVVYGGQAEQYF
TRBV5-1,15,TRBJ1-5,CASRSGTFSNQPQHF
TRBV28,14,TRBJ2-7,CASTPGGISYEQYF
TRBV7-9,11,TRBJ1-1,CASSFSTEAFF
TRBV6-6,14,TRBJ2-5,CASNQAGGKETQYF
TRBV5-4,12,TRBJ2-1,CASTSLGMDQFF
TRBV19,14,TRBJ1-5,CASTPGAPYQPQHF
TRBV7-2,17,TRBJ2-1,CASSSLVGTSSYNEQFF
TRBV6-2/TRBV6-3,17,TRBJ1-1,CASSYSGQGPKNTEAFF
TRBV27,13,TRBJ2-3,CASSLMAGPTQYF
TRBV13,13,TRBJ1-2,CASSQQKNYGYTF
TRBV7-2,14,TRBJ2-7,CASSLATGGYEQYF
TRBV28,13,TRBJ2-3,CASSFGGWGTQYF
TRBV27,11,TRBJ1-2,CASMGGGRPHF
TRBV10-1,13,TRBJ1-1,CASSVQGAGEAFF
TRBV4-2,15,TRBJ1-1,CASSQRGVRDTEAFF
TRBV2,14,TRBJ1-2,CASGTAARSYGYTF
TRBV4-1,11,TRBJ1-1,CASSGRNEAFF
TRBV4-1,11,TRBJ2-7,CASSHGGEQYF
TRBV10-2,16,TRBJ1-5,CASSDLTGASNQPQHF
TRBV12-5,14,TRBJ2-3,CASGSQGATDTQYF
TRBV10-1,13,TRBJ2-7,CASGGGYSYEQYF
TRBV7-8,14,TRBJ2-5,CASSFGRGTETQYF
TRBV28,13,TRBJ2-2,CASSTDSTGELFF
TRBV3-1/TRBV3-2,14,TRBJ2-3,CASSQRTGGDTQYF
TRBV19,13,TRBJ1-2,CASSILGTPGYTF
TRBV6-5,12,TRBJ2-2,CASSRQTGELFF
TRBV5-6,13,TRBJ2-2,CASGARNTGELFF
TRBV5-5,14,TRBJ2-7,CASSLYNEAYEQYF
TRBV7-9,14,TRBJ2-7,CASSFTGQYYEQYF
TRBV2,14,TRBJ2-7,CASSGRQGRHEQYF
TRBV27,20,TRBJ1-5,CASPFVRGPDILHHGQPQHF
TRBV6-1,17,TRBJ2-6,CASSEAQGAPGANVLTF
TRBV19,15,TRBJ2-7,CASAPAGTGTYEQYF
TRBV9,15,TRBJ2-3,CASSVQVRGTDTQYF
TRBV5-1,16,TRBJ1-3,CASSGTDRGPGNTIYF
TRBV5-6,14,TRBJ1-1,CASSPMGGNTEAFF
TRBV4-1,13,TRBJ1-4,CASSQASNEKLFF
TRBV13,19,TRBJ2-3,CASSLRRWEAGGITDTQYF
TRBV5-1,16,TRBJ1-1,CASSLVTSGAFTEAFF
TRBV6-2/TRBV6-3,13,TRBJ1-2,CASSYSLPEGYTF
TRBV2,13,TRBJ1-2,CASSVRDSIGYTF
TRBV11-2,15,TRBJ2-3,CASSWGQGATDTQYF
TRBV9,14,TRBJ2-5,CASSVQAYQETQYF
TRBV13,15,TRBJ1-3,CASSSWSGSGNTIYF
TRBV3-1/TRBV3-2,17,TRBJ2-5,CASSQVGHGTPEKTQYF
TRBV6-5,14,TRBJ1-3,CASAGRGFGNTIYF
TRBV27,13,TRBJ1-5,CASSWGYNQPQHF